The 12 T cell receptor beta chains in this list originate from one sample, sequenced in a study of cytomegalovirus exposure and HLA in healthy donors. A multiplex PCR was run with 60 Vbeta primers and 13 Jbeta primers. The repertoire was sequenced with immunoSEQ multiplex PCR; TCRdb's copy has only in-frame clones and lacks some. The data show around 180,000 clones, around 82% seen once. Sequenced input: PBMCs. These receptors all stem from a boy aged 10-17 years in good health and CMV-seronegative.

CDR3 in amino acids: CASSLTTTGTGGYEQYF. CDR3 DNA sequence: TGCGCCAGCAGCTTAACCACCACCGGGACAGGGGGGTACGAGCAGTACTTC. The chain joins TRBV5-1 to TRBJ2-5, with 11 bases matching TRBD1. Judging by the DNA end, TRBJ2-7 fits better; the J call may be wrong. Germline V gene lookup returns CDR1 SGHRS and CDR2 YFSETQ. This CDR3 region has 17 residues.

The rearrangement joins TRBV11-2 to TRBJ2-7, with TRBD1 identical over 8 bases. Trimming at V came to 4 bases and at J to 5 bases, leaving 10 bases not matched to a gene. Germline assignment: CDR1 SGHAT and CDR2 FQNNGV. This CDR3 contains 15 residues. The CDR3 DNA reads TGTGCCAGCAGCTCCTTGGGGTCAGGGGGCGACGAGCAGTACTTC. Protein product: CASSSLGSGGDEQYF.

V usage is TRBV18 and J usage is TRBJ1-2, with a possible D match to TRBD1 (6 bases). The CDR3 is 14 amino acids. Trimming removed 1 base at V and 1 base at J, with 7 bases between. Germline V CDR1 and CDR2: KGHSH, LQKENI. CDR3 in amino acids: CASSPRTDNYGYTF. The CDR3 bases are TGTGCCAGCTCACCACGGACAGATAACTATGGCTACACCTTC.

This clone was observed a handful of times. V gene TRBV5-6 combines with J gene TRBJ2-1, with D tentatively TRBD1 (6 bases). The CDR3 contains 15 residues. Trimming removed 0 bases at V and 6 bases at J, with 13 bases between. CDR1 and CDR2 (germline): SGHDT, YYEEEE. CDR3: CASSLAWGPSNEQFF. The CDR3 nucleotides read TGTGCCAGCAGCTTGGCATGGGGGCCCAGCAATGAGCAGTTCTTC.

The V gene is TRBV28, the J gene TRBJ1-2; D might be TRBD1 (5 bases). Trimming removed 3 bases at V and 6 bases at J, with 20 bases between. Germline values: CDR1 MDHEN, CDR2 SYDVKM. The CDR3 has 16 residues. CDR3 protein: CASSLGPSLRGDGYTF. The CDR3 region has the DNA TGTGCCAGCAGTTTGGGCCCATCGTTAAGGGGCGATGGCTACACCTTC.

V and J are TRBV7-9 and TRBJ2-7; 7 positions match TRBD1. The CDR3 runs to 15 residues. Trimming cost V 1 base and J 3 bases; bases outside gene matches: 6. The germline V gene encodes CDR1 SEHNR and CDR2 FQNEAQ (reference sequence). The CDR3 loop is CASSLGDSSLYEQYF. The CDR3, as DNA: TGTGCCAGCAGCTTAGGGGACAGTTCCCTCTACGAGCAGTACTTC.

V is TRBV18 and J is TRBJ2-7; tentative D call: TRBD1 (6 bases). Trimming left V 11 bases short and J 5 bases short, with 19 bases between. The CDR3 sequence is 13 residues long. Germline V lookup: CDR1 KGHSH, CDR2 LQKENI. The CDR3 here is CAGRGTGLHEQYF. The DNA of the CDR3 is TGTGCCGGAAGGGGGACCGGCCTTCACGAGCAGTACTTC.

This chain connects TRBV30 to TRBJ1-2; D call uncertain. The germline gives CDR1 GTSNPN, CDR2 SVGIG (reference sequence). V was trimmed by 8 bases and J by 3 bases, leaving 16 bases between them. The CDR3 consists of 13 residues. The DNA for the CDR3 is TGTGCCCCCGAGGGAGGCAGAGACTATGGCTACACCTTC. It specifies CAPEGGRDYGYTF.

The CDR3 reads CASSRPILASGGPDYGYTF. CDR3 coding DNA: TGTGCCAGCAGCCGACCTATTCTAGCGTCAGGGGGCCCCGACTATGGCTACACCTTC. The chain employs TRBV7-8 and TRBJ1-2, with TRBD1 matching 8 bases. The trim removed 5 bases at V and 3 bases at J, leaving 20 bases unmatched. This CDR3 is 19 amino acids long. Germline CDR1 SGHVS, CDR2 FQNEAQ.

Only one count was recorded for this clone. DNA of the CDR3: TGTGCCAGCAGCGTAGACGGGAGGGCCGTAGATACGCAGTATTTT. Amino acid sequence: CASSVDGRAVDTQYF. The rearrangement joins TRBV9 to TRBJ2-3, with 8 bases that match TRBD2. Germline lookup yields CDR1 SGDLS and CDR2 YYNGEE. The trim removed 0 bases at V and 5 bases at J, leaving 5 bases unmatched. This CDR3 is 15 amino acids long.

This chain uses TRBV9 with TRBJ1-2; D is uncertain. The V end lost 0 bases, the J end lost 1 base, and 13 bases lay between the germline ends. Germline V CDR1 and CDR2: SGDLS, YYNGEE. This CDR3 is built from 16 residues. CDR3 DNA: TGTGCCAGCAGCGTAGGAGACATACGAATTAACTATGGCTACACCTTC. Amino acids: CASSVGDIRINYGYTF. The whole variable domain, remainder taken from reference TRBV9 and TRBJ1-2, is DSGVTQTPKHLITATGQRVTLRCSPRSGDLSVYWYQQSLDQGLQFLIQYYNGEERAKGNILERFSAQQFPDLHSELNLSSLELGDSALYFCASSVGDIRINYGYTFGSGTRLTVV.

The rearrangement links TRBV7-8 to TRBJ2-5; 12 nucleotides match TRBD2. V was clipped by 1 base and J by 5 bases; unmatched bases: 11. Germline V gene data show CDR1 as SGHVS and CDR2 as FQNEAQ. This CDR3 has 18 amino acids. The CDR3 here is CASSLVRLAGGDRETQYF. The CDR3 region has the DNA TGTGCCAGCAGCTTAGTCCGGCTAGCGGGGGGGGATAGGGAGACCCAGTACTTC.